Below, 7 T cell receptor beta chains from the same sample are listed, as sequenced in a study of vaccination and CD4 T cells after COVID-19. Treatment meaning: approximately 9-day PBMC culture with coronavirus spike peptide pools or control peptides (ViraFEST assay). Sequencing of the DNA from cultured CD4+ T cells was carried out with the Oncomine TCR Beta short-read assay. From the PCR reads, TCRdb called clonotypes with MiXCR, one entry per CDR3 protein. The sample holds roughly 6,800 distinct CDR3 sequences, 45% to 55% seen once. These receptors' targets are unknown. Sequencing was carried out using CD4+ T cells from blood, cultured in vitro. All receptors come from a human donor who had recovered from COVID-19.

The chain links TRBV28 to TRBJ1-3; TRBD1 agrees at 7 bases. This CDR3 region has 13 residues. V lost 7 bases and J lost 5; bases outside the gene matches: 5. Germline loops: CDR1 MDHEN, CDR2 SYDVKM. The CDR3 nucleotides are TGTGCCAGCATTAGGACAGGAAGAAACACCATATATTTT. This codes for CASIRTGRNTIYF. Full variable domain (rest looked up from reference TRBV28 and TRBJ1-3): DVKVTQSSRYLVKRTGEKVFLECVQDMDHENMFWYRQDPGLGLRLIYFSYDVKMKEKGDIPEGYSVSREKKERFSLILESASTNQTSMYLCASIRTGRNTIYFGEGSWLTVV.

The chain carries TRBV18 and TRBJ2-3; 7 bases align to TRBD2. This CDR3 contains 17 residues. Germline CDR1 and CDR2: KGHSH and LQKENI. The J segment lost 4 bases and the V segment lost 1 base, leaving 11 bases of the junction unmatched. The CDR3: CASSPRGGTQAPDTQYF. CDR3 nucleotide sequence: TGTGCCAGCTCACCACGCGGGGGAACCCAAGCCCCAGATACGCAGTATTTT.

The chain couples TRBV5-6 to TRBJ1-2; 12 nucleotides line up with TRBD1. The CDR3 totals 16 residues. Germline CDR1 reads SGHDT; CDR2 reads YYEEEE. The trim removed 4 bases at V and 7 bases at J, leaving 11 bases unmatched. The CDR3 DNA reads as TGTGCCAGCAGCCCCGAGGCCGGGACAGGGGGCTTTGGCTACACCTTC. Its translation: CASSPEAGTGGFGYTF.

Only a few counts were recorded for this clonotype. The chain is built from TRBV6-2 or TRBV6-3 and TRBJ1-2; D is perhaps TRBD1 (6 bases). V lost 2 bases to trimming and J lost 5 bases, with 6 bases between them. This CDR3 contains 12 residues. CDR1 MNHEY and CDR2 SVGEGT come from the germline V gene. The CDR3 loop reads CASSYGQYGYTF. The CDR3 coding sequence is TGTGCCAGCAGTTACGGACAGTATGGCTACACCTTC.

Only a few counts were recorded for this clonotype. The chain combines TRBV6-2 or TRBV6-3 with TRBJ1-2; TRBD1 matches 11 bases. Trimming cost V 5 bases and J 3 bases; bases outside gene matches: 5. This CDR3 region has 15 residues. The germline V gene encodes CDR1 MNHEY and CDR2 SVGEGT. CDR3 nucleotide sequence: TGTGCCAGCAGTACCGGACAGGGGGCCCACTATGGCTACACCTTC. It encodes CASSTGQGAHYGYTF.

The chain carries TRBV7-8 and TRBJ2-7, with unresolved D. Trimming left V 1 base short and J 3 bases short, with 7 bases between. Germline loops: CDR1 SGHVS, CDR2 FQNEAQ. The CDR3 consists of 13 residues. CDR3 sequence: CASSLEAVYEQYF. The CDR3 DNA follows: TGTGCCAGCAGCTTAGAAGCCGTCTACGAGCAGTACTTC.

This clonotype was counted only a few times. The chain carries TRBV7-2 and TRBJ1-2; 7 positions match TRBD1. J lost 3 bases, V lost 5 bases, and 15 bases had no gene match. The CDR3 consists of 17 residues. In germline, CDR1 is SGHTA, CDR2 FQGNSA. CDR3 DNA: TGTGCCAGCAGCCCCAGACAGGGCTCTATTCCGTACTATGGCTACACCTTC. It encodes CASSPRQGSIPYYGYTF.